This record concerns one T cell receptor (beta chain) sequence. This record belongs to a study of blood T cell repertoires in COVID-19. Study information: Material from acute and convalescent COVID-19 was sourced from the United States, Italy and Spain. PBMCs, B-cell-depleted T cells, or T cells provided the cDNA or gDNA that made up the material.

As processed by the authors: The assay estimated nucleated cells by amplifying reference gene primers. Sequencing used immunoSEQ multiplex PCR; TCRdb keeps in-frame clones, though not all of them. For V, J and clone size, that table is used; D and trimming come from the DNA. Among over 150,000 clones listed, 70% to 90% were seen once. This CDR3 contains 14 residues. V shed 6 bases and J shed 7 bases, with 16 bases lying between them. Looked up from germline, CDR1 is MNHEY and CDR2 is SVGAGI. The clonotype was recovered from a man aged 45-65 years with active or convalescent COVID-19. J is TRBJ1-5 and V is TRBV6-5, with D maybe TRBD1 (5 bases). Sequencing input: peripheral blood. The CDR3 nucleotides are TGTGCCAGCAGAATCAGGGAGGTTAGGCAGCCCCAGCATTTT. As protein: CASRIREVRQPQHF.